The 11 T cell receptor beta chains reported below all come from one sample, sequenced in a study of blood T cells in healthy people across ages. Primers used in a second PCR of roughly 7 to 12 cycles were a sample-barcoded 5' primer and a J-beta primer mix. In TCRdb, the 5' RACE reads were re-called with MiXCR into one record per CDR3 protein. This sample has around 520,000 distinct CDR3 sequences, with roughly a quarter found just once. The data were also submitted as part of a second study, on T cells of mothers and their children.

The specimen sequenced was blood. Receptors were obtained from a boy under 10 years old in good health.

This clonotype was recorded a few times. The CDR3 DNA sequence: TGTGCCAGCAGTGGAACGGGGTCGACGGGTGAAAAACTGTTTTTT. This encodes CASSGTGSTGEKLFF. The chain employs TRBV6-1 and TRBJ1-4; D unclear. This CDR3 has 15 residues. V lost 4 bases and J 7 bases, leaving 16 bases between the germline ends. Germline V lookup: CDR1 MNHNS, CDR2 SASEGT.

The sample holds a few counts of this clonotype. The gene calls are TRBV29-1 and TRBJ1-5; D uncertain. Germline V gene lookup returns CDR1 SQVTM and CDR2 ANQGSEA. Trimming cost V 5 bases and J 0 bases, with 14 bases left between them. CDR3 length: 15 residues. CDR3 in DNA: TGCAGCGTTCCCCCCTCCCTCTATAGCAATCAGCCCCAGCATTTT. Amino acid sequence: CSVPPSLYSNQPQHF.

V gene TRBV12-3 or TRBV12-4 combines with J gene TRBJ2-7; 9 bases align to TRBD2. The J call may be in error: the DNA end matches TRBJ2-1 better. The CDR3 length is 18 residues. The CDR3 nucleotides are TGTGCCAGCAGCATAGGGGGGGTGGCGGGAGGGAGCTACAATGAGCAGTTCTTC. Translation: CASSIGGVAGGSYNEQFF.

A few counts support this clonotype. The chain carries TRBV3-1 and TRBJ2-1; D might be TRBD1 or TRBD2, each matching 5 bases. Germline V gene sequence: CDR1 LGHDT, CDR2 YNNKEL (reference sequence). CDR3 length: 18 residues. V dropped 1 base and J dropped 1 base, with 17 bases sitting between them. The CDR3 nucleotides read TGTGCCAGCAGCCAAGTGAGTCAGCGTGGGGGATCCTACAATGAGCAGTTCTTC. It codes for CASSQVSQRGGSYNEQFF.

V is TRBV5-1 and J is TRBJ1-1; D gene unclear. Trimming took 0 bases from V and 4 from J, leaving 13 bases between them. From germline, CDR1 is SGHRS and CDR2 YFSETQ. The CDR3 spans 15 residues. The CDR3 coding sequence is TGCGCCAGCAGCTTGGAATATTCGGAAGCCACTGAAGCTTTCTTT. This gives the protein CASSLEYSEATEAFF.

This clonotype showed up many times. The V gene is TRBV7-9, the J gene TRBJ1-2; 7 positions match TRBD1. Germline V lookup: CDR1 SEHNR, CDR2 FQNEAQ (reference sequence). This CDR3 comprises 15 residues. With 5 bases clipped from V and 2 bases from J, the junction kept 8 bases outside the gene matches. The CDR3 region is CASSTPTGTNYGYTF. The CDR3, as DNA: TGTGCCAGCAGCACACCGACAGGGACAAACTATGGCTACACCTTC.

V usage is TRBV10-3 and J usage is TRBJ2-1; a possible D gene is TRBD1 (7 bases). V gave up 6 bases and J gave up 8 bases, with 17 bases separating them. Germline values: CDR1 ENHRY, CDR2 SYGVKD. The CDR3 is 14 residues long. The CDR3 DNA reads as TGTGCCATCAGGATAGCGCAGGGGGGCGATGAGCAGTTCTTC. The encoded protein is CAIRIAQGGDEQFF.

CDR3 sequence (DNA): TGTGCCAGCAGCTTCGAAGGTGGAGAGACCCAGTACTTC. As protein: CASSFEGGETQYF. The rearrangement uses TRBV7-9 and TRBJ2-5; D unclear. CDR1 is SEHNR, CDR2 FQNEAQ, per germline (reference sequence). Trimming took off 3 bases at V and 4 bases at J, with 9 bases between the two ends. CDR3 size: 13 residues.

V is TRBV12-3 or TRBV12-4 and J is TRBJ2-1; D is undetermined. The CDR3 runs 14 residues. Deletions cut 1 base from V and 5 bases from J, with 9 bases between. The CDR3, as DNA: TGTGCCAGCAGTTTAGTTGGTCTGAACAATGAGCAGTTCTTC. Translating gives CASSLVGLNNEQFF.

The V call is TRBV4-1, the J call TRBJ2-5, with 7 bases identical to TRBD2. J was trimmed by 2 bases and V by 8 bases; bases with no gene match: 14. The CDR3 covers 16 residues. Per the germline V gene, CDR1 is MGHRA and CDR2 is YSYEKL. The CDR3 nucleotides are TGCGCCAGCGACTTGAGGCCTAGCGGTACTCAAGAGACCCAGTACTTC. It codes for CASDLRPSGTQETQYF.

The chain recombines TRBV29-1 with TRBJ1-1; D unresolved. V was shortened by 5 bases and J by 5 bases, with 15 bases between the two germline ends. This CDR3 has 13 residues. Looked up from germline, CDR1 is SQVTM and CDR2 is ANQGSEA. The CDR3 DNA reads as TGCAGCGTTCTCCCTCTTCGGGAAACTGAAGCTTTCTTT. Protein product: CSVLPLRETEAFF.